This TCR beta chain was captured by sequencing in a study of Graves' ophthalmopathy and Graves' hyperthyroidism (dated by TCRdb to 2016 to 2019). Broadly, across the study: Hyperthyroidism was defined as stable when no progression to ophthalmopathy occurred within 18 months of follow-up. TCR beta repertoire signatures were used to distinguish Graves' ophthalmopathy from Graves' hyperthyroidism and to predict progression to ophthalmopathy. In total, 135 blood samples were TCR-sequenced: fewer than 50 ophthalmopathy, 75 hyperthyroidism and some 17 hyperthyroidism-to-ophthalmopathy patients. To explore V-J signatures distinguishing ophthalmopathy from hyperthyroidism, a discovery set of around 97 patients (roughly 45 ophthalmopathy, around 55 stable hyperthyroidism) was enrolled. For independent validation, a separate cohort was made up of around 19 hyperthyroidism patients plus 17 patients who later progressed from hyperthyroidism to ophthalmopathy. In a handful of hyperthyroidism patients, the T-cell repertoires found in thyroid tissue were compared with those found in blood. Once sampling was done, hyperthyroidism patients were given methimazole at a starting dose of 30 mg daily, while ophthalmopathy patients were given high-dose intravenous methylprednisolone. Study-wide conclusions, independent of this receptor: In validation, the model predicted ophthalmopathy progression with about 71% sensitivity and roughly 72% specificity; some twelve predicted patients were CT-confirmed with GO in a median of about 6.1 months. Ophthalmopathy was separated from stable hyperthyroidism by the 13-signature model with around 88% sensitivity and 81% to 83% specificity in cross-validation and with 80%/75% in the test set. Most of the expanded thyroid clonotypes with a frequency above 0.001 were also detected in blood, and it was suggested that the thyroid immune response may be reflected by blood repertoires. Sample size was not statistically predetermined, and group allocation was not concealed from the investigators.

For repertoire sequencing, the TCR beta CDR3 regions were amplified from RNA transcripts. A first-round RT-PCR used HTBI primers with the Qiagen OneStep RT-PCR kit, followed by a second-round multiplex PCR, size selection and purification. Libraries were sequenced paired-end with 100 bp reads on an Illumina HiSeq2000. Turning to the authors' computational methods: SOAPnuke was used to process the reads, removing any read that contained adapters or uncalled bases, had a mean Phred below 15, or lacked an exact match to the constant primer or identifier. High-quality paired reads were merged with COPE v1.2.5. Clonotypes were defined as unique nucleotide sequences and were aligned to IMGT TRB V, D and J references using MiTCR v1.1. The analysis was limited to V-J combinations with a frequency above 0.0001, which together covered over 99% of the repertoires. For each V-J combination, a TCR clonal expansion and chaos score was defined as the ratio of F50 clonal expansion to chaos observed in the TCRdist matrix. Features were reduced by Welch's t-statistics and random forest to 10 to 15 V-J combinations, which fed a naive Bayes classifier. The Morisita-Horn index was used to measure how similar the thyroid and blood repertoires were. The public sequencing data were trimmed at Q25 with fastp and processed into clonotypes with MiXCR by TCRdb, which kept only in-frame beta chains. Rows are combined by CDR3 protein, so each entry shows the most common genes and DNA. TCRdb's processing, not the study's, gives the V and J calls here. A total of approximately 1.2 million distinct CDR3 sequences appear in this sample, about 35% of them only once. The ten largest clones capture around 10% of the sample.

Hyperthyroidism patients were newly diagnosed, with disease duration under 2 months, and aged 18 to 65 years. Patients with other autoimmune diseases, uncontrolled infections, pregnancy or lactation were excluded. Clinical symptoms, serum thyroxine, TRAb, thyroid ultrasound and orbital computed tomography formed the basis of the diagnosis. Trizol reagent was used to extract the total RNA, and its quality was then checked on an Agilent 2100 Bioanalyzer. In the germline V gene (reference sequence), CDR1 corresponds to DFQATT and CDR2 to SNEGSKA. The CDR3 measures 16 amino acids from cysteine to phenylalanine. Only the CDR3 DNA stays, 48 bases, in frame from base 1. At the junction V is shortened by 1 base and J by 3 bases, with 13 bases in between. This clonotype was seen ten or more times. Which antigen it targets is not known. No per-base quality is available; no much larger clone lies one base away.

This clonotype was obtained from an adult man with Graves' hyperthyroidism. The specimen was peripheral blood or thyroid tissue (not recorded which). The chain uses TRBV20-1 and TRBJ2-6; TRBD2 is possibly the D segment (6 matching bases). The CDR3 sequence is CSARAEGSSGANVLTF. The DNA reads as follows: TGCAGTGCTAGAGCGGAGGGTTCGAGTGGGGCCAACGTCCTGACTTTC.